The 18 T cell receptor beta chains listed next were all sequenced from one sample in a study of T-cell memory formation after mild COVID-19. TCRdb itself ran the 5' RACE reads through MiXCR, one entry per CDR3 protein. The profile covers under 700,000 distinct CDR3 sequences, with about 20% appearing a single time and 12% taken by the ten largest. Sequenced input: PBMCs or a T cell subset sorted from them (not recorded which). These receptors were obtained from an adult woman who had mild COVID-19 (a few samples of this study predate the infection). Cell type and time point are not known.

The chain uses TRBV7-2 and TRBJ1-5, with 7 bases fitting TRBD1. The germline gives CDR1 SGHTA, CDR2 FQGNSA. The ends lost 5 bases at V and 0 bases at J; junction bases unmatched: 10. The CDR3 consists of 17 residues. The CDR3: CASSLQTGIASNQPQHF. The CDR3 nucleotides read TGTGCCAGCAGCCTCCAGACAGGGATCGCTAGCAATCAGCCCCAGCATTTT.

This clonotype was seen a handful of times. The CDR3, as DNA: TGCGCCAGCAGCCAAGATCTAGCGGGGGGGCCTGGGAAGACCCAGTACTTC. It encodes CASSQDLAGGPGKTQYF. This chain uses TRBV4-1 with TRBJ2-5; TRBD2 agrees at 12 bases. In germline, CDR1 is MGHRA, CDR2 YSYEKL. CDR3 size: 17 residues. V trimming: 0 bases; J trimming: 6 bases; junction bases outside the gene matches: 8.

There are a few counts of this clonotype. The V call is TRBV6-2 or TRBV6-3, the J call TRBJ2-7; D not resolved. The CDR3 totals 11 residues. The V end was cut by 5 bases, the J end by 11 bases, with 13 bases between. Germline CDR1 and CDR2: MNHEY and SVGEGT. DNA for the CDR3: TGTGCCAGCAGTCACGCAAACGAAAAGTACTTC. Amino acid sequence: CASSHANEKYF.

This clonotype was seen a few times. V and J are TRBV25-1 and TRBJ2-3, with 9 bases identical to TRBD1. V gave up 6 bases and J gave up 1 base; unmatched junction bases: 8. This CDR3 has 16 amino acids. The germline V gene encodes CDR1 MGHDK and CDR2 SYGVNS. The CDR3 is CASSTRRDRGTDTQYF. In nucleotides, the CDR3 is TGTGCCAGCAGCACCCGCCGGGACAGGGGCACAGATACGCAGTATTTT.

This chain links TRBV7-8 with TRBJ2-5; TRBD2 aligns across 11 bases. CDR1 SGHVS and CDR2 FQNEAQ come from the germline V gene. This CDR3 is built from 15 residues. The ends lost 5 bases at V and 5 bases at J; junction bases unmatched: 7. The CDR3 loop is CASSRPTSGVETQYF. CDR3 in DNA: TGTGCCAGCAGCCGCCCGACTAGCGGGGTGGAGACCCAGTACTTC.

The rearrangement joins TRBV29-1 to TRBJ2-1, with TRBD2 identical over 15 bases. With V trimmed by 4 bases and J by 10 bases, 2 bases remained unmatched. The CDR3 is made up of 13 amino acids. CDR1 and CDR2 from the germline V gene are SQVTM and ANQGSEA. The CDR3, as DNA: TGCAGCGTTGCGGGGACTAGCGGGGGGGAGCAGTTCTTC. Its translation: CSVAGTSGGEQFF.

The CDR3 DNA sequence: TGCAGTGCTGCCTGGGGGGGGTCCTACGAGCAGTACTTC. It encodes CSAAWGGSYEQYF. The chain recombines TRBV20-1 with TRBJ2-7; 7 positions agree with TRBD2. With V trimmed by 5 bases and J by 1 base, 5 bases remained unmatched. Germline CDR1 reads DFQATT; CDR2 reads SNEGSKA (reference sequence). The CDR3 is 13 amino acids.

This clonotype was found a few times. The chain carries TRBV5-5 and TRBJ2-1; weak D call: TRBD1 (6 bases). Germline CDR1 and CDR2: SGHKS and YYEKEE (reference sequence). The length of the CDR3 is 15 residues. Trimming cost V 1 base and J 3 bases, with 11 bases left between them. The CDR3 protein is CASSLLGGRYNEQFF. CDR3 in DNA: TGTGCCAGCAGCTTGCTTGGGGGCCGCTACAATGAGCAGTTCTTC.

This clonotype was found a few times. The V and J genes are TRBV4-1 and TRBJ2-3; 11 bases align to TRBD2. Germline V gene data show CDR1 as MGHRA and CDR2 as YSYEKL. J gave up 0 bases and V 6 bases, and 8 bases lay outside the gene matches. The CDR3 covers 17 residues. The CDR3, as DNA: TGCGCCAGCAGGGATACTAGCGGGGGAACTAGCACAGATACGCAGTATTTT. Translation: CASRDTSGGTSTDTQYF.

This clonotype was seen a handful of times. In nucleotides, the CDR3 is TGTGCCACTTCAGCGGGGGACTACAATGAGCAGTTCTTC. This encodes CATSAGDYNEQFF. The chain recombines TRBV24-1 with TRBJ2-1, with 8 bases that match TRBD2. From germline, CDR1 is KGHDR and CDR2 SFDVKD. The CDR3 runs 13 residues. Trimming at V came to 10 bases and at J to 3 bases, leaving 4 bases not matched to a gene.

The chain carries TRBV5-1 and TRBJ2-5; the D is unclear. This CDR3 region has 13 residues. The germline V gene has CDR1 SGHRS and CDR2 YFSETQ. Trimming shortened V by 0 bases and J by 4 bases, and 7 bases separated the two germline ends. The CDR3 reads CASSLALPETQYF. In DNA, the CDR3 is TGCGCCAGCAGCTTGGCTCTTCCAGAGACCCAGTACTTC.

The CDR3, as DNA: TGTGCCAGCAGCTGGCGATATGAGCAGTTCTTC. It encodes CASSWRYEQFF. The chain joins TRBV11-3 to TRBJ2-1; D ambiguous. V was trimmed by 4 bases and J by 8 bases, leaving 6 bases between them. The germline V gene has CDR1 SGHNT and CDR2 YENEEA. This CDR3 contains 11 residues. Complete variable domain (other parts from reference TRBV11-3 and TRBJ2-1): EAGVVQSPRYKIIEKKQPVAFWCNPISGHNTLYWYLQNLGQGPELLIRYENEEAVDDSQLPKDRFSAERLKGVDSTLKIQPAELGDSAVYLCASSWRYEQFFGPGTRLTVL.

The chain's CDR3 is CASSGWEVPEAFF. The CDR3 coding sequence is TGTGCCAGCAGTGGATGGGAGGTTCCTGAAGCTTTCTTT. V gene TRBV6-1 combines with J gene TRBJ1-1, with D uncertain. The germline CDR1 and CDR2 sequences are MNHNS and SASEGT. The CDR3 runs 13 residues. V gave up 4 bases and J gave up 6 bases, with 12 bases separating them.

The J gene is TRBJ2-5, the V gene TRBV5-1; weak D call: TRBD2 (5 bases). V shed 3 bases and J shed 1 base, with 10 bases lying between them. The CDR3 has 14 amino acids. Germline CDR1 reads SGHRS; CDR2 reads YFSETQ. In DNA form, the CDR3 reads TGCGCCAGCAGCTCGGGATCGAGCCAAGAGACCCAGTACTTC. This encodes CASSSGSSQETQYF.

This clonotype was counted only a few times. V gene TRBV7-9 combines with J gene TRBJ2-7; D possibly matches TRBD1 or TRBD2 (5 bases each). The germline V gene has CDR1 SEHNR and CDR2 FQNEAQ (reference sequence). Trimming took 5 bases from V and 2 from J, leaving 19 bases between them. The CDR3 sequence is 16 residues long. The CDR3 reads CASSDSNGADTYEQYF. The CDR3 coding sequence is TGTGCCAGCAGCGATTCTAACGGGGCGGATACCTACGAGCAGTACTTC.

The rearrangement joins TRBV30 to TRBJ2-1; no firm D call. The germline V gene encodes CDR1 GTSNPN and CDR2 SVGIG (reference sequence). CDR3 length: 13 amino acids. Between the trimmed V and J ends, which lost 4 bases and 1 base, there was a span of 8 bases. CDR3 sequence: CAWNLGSYNEQFF. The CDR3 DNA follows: TGTGCCTGGAACCTTGGTTCCTACAATGAGCAGTTCTTC.

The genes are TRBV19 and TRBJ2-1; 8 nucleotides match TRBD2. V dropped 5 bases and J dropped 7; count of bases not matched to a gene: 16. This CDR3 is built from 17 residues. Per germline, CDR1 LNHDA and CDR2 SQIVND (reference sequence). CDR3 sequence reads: CASSSPVGTSALNEQFF. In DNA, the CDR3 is TGTGCCAGTAGTTCCCCAGTCGGGACTAGTGCCCTGAATGAGCAGTTCTTC.

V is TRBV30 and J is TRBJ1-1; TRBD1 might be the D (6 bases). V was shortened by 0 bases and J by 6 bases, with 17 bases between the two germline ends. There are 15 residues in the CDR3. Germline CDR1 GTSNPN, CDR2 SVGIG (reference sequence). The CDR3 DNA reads TGTGCCTGGAGTGTAGGAATACGACAGGTTTCTGAAGCTTTCTTT. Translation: CAWSVGIRQVSEAFF.